This T cell receptor (beta chain) was captured by sequencing in a study of Graves' ophthalmopathy and Graves' hyperthyroidism. This clonotype was detected many times. Beta-chain TCR CDR3 regions were amplified from RNA transcripts. First-round RT-PCR employed HTBI primers, with a second-round multiplex PCR after it. TCRdb used MiXCR to reprocess the multiplex PCR reads, holding one entry per CDR3 protein. Found here are 500,000 to 700,000 distinct CDR3 sequences, about 20% of them singletons; the top ten hold roughly 6.9%. Aged 18 to 65, hyperthyroidism patients had been newly diagnosed, with under 2 months' duration. The CDR3 sequence is 13 residues long. Between the trimmed V and J ends, which lost 11 bases and 3 bases, there was a span of 17 bases. Germline lookup yields CDR1 MNHEY and CDR2 SVGEGT.

This sequence joins TRBV6-2 or TRBV6-3 and TRBJ2-7; D possibly uses TRBD1 or TRBD2 (5 bases each). The sequencing input was peripheral blood. The TCR originated in a woman under 30 with stable Graves' hyperthyroidism. Some clones in this sample may be carry-over from other donors' samples. The CDR3 region has the DNA TGTGCCTGTTGGGGACCCTCAAGCTACGAGCAGTACTTC. Translating it yields CACWGPSSYEQYF.